These 27 T cell receptor beta chains came from one sample sequenced in a study of T-cell reconstitution after alpha-beta-depleted transplantation in children. The library targeted TCRbeta and was prepared with unique molecular identifiers. Each CDR3 protein gets one entry after TCRdb re-called the PCR reads with MiXCR. The sample contains over 100,000 distinct CDR3 sequences, around 6.1% of which appear only once. The input for sequencing was PBMCs, mostly from graft donor cells, taken 60 days after TCRalphabeta/CD19-depleted stem cell transplant. Receptors were obtained from a female patient between 2 and 15 years old who had a stem cell transplant for Fanconi anemia, so the T cells may come from the graft donor.

This clonotype was observed at least ten times. The chain links TRBV18 to TRBJ2-5, with D maybe TRBD1 (5 bases). The CDR3 runs to 16 residues. Deletions cut 3 bases from V and 2 bases from J, with 16 bases between. Germline values: CDR1 KGHSH, CDR2 LQKENI. The CDR3 region has the DNA TGTGCCAGCTCACCCCGAACCGACAGCATTCAAGAGACCCAGTACTTC. This codes for CASSPRTDSIQETQYF.

The V gene is TRBV7-9, the J gene TRBJ1-2, with D uncertain. Germline CDR1 reads SEHNR; CDR2 reads FQNEAQ (reference sequence). This CDR3 is built from 14 residues. V was pared by 1 base and J by 4 bases, with 10 bases between. The CDR3 nucleotides are TGTGCCAGCAGCTTAGGCGTTGGGTCCTATGGCTACACCTTC. Amino acids: CASSLGVGSYGYTF.

V usage is TRBV28 and J usage is TRBJ1-2, with D possibly matching TRBD1 (6 bases). The CDR3 has 12 residues. The germline V and J ends were trimmed by 4 bases and 6 bases, with 9 bases remaining between them. Looked up from germline, CDR1 is MDHEN and CDR2 is SYDVKM. The CDR3 here is CASSSAGDGYTF. For the CDR3, the DNA is TGTGCCAGCAGTTCGGCAGGGGATGGCTACACCTTC.

This clonotype appeared many times. The CDR3 here is CASSAGLRDRPYNEQFF. For the CDR3, the DNA is TGTGCCAGCAGCGCGGGGCTTCGGGACAGGCCTTACAATGAGCAGTTCTTC. The chain recombines TRBV9 with TRBJ2-1; TRBD1 aligns across 8 bases. This CDR3 is built from 17 residues. The V gene's germline CDR1 is SGDLS and CDR2 YYNGEE. J gave up 4 bases and V 3 bases, and 12 bases lay outside the gene matches.

Many counts were recorded for this clonotype. For the CDR3, the DNA is TGTGCCAGCAGCTTGGGCCAGGGGAGTGGTGAAAAACTGTTTTTT. Amino acid sequence: CASSLGQGSGEKLFF. The J gene is TRBJ1-4, the V gene TRBV7-8; D is possibly TRBD1 (6 bases). Germline V gene sequence: CDR1 SGHVS, CDR2 FQNEAQ. The CDR3 has 15 residues. With 3 bases removed from V and 7 bases from J, the gap between germline ends came to 15 bases.

This clonotype was picked up a small number of times. The gene calls are TRBV3-1 and TRBJ2-2; D remains unclear. CDR1 and CDR2 from the germline V gene are LGHDT and YNNKEL (reference sequence). The V and J ends lost 0 bases and 6 bases respectively, with 5 bases between them. This CDR3 has 13 amino acids. CDR3 coding DNA: TGTGCCAGCAGCCAAGACTTTCCCGGGGAGCTGTTTTTT. Translating it yields CASSQDFPGELFF.

This clonotype was seen only a few times. The chain joins TRBV30 to TRBJ2-7; D gene ambiguous. This CDR3 is 14 amino acids long. The germline V and J ends were trimmed by 4 bases and 2 bases, with 15 bases remaining between them. From germline, CDR1 is GTSNPN and CDR2 SVGIG (reference sequence). Written as DNA, the CDR3 is TGTGCCTGGAAGGGTAGCAGCCTCACCTACGAGCAGTACTTC. It translates to CAWKGSSLTYEQYF.

This clonotype occurred many times. V is TRBV7-9 and J is TRBJ2-7, with 7 bases lining up with TRBD2. This CDR3 region has 15 residues. CDR1 is SEHNR, CDR2 FQNEAQ, per germline (reference sequence). V shed 1 base and J 3 bases; nucleotides not matched to a gene: 6. Here the CDR3 reads CASSLGLAELYEQYF. As DNA, the CDR3 is TGTGCCAGCAGCTTAGGTCTAGCGGAACTCTACGAGCAGTACTTC.

The rearrangement links TRBV20-1 to TRBJ1-4; D uncertain. Germline values: CDR1 DFQATT, CDR2 SNEGSKA (reference sequence). The CDR3 totals 16 residues. V lost 0 bases, J lost 0 bases, and 11 bases lay in between. The CDR3 here is CSARDYGPSTNEKLFF. CDR3 DNA sequence: TGCAGTGCTAGAGATTACGGCCCGTCAACTAATGAAAAACTGTTTTTT.

This clonotype was counted many times. The J gene is TRBJ2-6, the V gene TRBV7-9; a possible D gene is TRBD2 (5 bases). The germline V gene has CDR1 SEHNR and CDR2 FQNEAQ (reference sequence). This CDR3 spans 19 amino acids. V was cut by 1 base and J by 0 bases, with 16 bases left in between. The CDR3 spells CASSLVRTAVFSGANVLTF. In DNA, the CDR3 is TGTGCCAGCAGCTTAGTTAGAACAGCGGTTTTCTCTGGGGCCAACGTCCTGACTTTC. The entire variable domain, with the rest obtained from reference TRBV7-9 and TRBJ2-6, is as follows: DTGVSQNPRHKITKRGQNVTFRCDPISEHNRLYWYRQTLGQGPEFLTYFQNEAQLEKSRLLSDRFSAERPKGSFSTLEIQRTEQGDSAMYLCASSLVRTAVFSGANVLTFGAGSRLTVL.

As regards this clonotype: At one end the junction does not follow the germline gene, possibly because of a read error. V gene TRBV5-1 combines with J gene TRBJ2-3, with TRBD2 matching 11 bases. The CDR3 sequence is 18 residues long. Germline CDR1 and CDR2: SGHRS and YFSETQ. The DNA for the CDR3 is TGCGCCAGCAGCTTTGTCATAGGGGGGACTAGCGGAACAGGTACGCAGTATTTT. It translates to CASSFVIGGTSGTGTQYF.

This clonotype was observed at least ten times. The chain links TRBV25-1 to TRBJ2-1, with 11 bases matching TRBD2. CDR3 length: 14 residues. In germline, CDR1 is MGHDK, CDR2 SYGVNS. V lost 9 bases to trimming and J lost 2 bases; unmatched junction nucleotides: 3. As DNA, the CDR3 is TGTGCCAGACTAGCGGGGGTTCCCTACAATGAGCAGTTCTTC. Protein sequence: CARLAGVPYNEQFF. The complete variable domain, with remaining parts taken from reference TRBV25-1 and TRBJ2-1, reads EADIYQTPRYLVIGTGKKITLECSQTMGHDKMYWYQQDPGMELHLIHYSYGVNSTEKGDLSSESTVSRIRTEHFPLTLESARPSHTSQYLCARLAGVPYNEQFFGPGTRLTVL.

Ten or more counts support this clonotype. The V and J genes are TRBV7-9 and TRBJ2-2; D unclear. CDR3 length equals 15 residues. V dropped 2 bases and J dropped 0 bases, with 7 bases sitting between them. Per the germline V gene, CDR1 is SEHNR and CDR2 is FQNEAQ (reference sequence). CDR3 in DNA: TGTGCCAGCAGCTTATTCCAGACGAACACCGGGGAGCTGTTTTTT. Translation gives CASSLFQTNTGELFF.

This clonotype was counted ten times or more. DNA for the CDR3: TGTGCCAGCTCACCTCCTAATCCCTCCGTTTCCTACGAGCAGTACTTC. Protein sequence: CASSPPNPSVSYEQYF. The rearrangement joins TRBV18 to TRBJ2-7; no definite D call. CDR1 is KGHSH and CDR2 is LQKENI in the germline V gene. CDR3 size: 16 residues. V lost 3 bases and J lost 1, with 16 bases in between.

The rearrangement links TRBV20-1 to TRBJ1-2, with D possibly being TRBD1 (6 bases). Germline values: CDR1 DFQATT, CDR2 SNEGSKA (reference sequence). The CDR3 loop spans 12 amino acids. The ends were cut back, 0 bases at V and 4 bases at J, with 6 bases in the middle. The DNA for the CDR3 is TGCAGTGCTAGAGAGGACAGCTATGGCTACACCTTC. Its translation is CSAREDSYGYTF.

V gene TRBV25-1 combines with J gene TRBJ1-3, with 7 positions matching TRBD1. Looked up from germline, CDR1 is MGHDK and CDR2 is SYGVNS. Trimming removed 10 bases from V and 4 bases from J; junction bases left unmatched: 7. The CDR3 has 13 amino acids. The CDR3 sequence: CATMQGDGNTIYF. CDR3 DNA: TGTGCCACCATGCAGGGGGACGGAAACACCATATATTTT.

This clonotype appeared many times. This rearrangement joins TRBV28 to TRBJ1-4, with a possible D match to TRBD1 (6 bases). Germline CDR1 and CDR2: MDHEN and SYDVKM. V lost 2 bases and J 7 bases, leaving 17 bases between the germline ends. This CDR3 has 16 residues. The CDR3 DNA sequence: TGTGCCAGCAGTTTAGGAACAGGGCCTTGGGTTGAAAAACTGTTTTTT. This sequence encodes CASSLGTGPWVEKLFF.

This clonotype was counted at least ten times. CDR3: CASSLSGGARNEQFF. In nucleotides, the CDR3 is TGTGCCAGCAGCCTTAGCGGGGGGGCCCGCAATGAGCAGTTCTTC. J is TRBJ2-1 and V is TRBV4-2; 11 bases fit TRBD2. The CDR3 contains 15 residues. Germline V gene sequence: CDR1 LGHNA, CDR2 YNFKEQ. V lost 4 bases and J lost 6; bases outside the gene matches: 5.

At least ten counts were recorded for this clonotype. This chain uses TRBV28 with TRBJ2-2, with D hard to call. CDR3 size: 13 residues. V was pared by 10 bases and J by 3 bases, with 12 bases between. The germline V gene encodes CDR1 MDHEN and CDR2 SYDVKM. In nucleotides, the CDR3 is TGTGCCACCCAGAACGGACACACCGGGGAGCTGTTTTTT. Its protein is CATQNGHTGELFF. The entire variable domain, with the rest obtained from reference TRBV28 and TRBJ2-2, is as follows: DVKVTQSSRYLVKRTGEKVFLECVQDMDHENMFWYRQDPGLGLRLIYFSYDVKMKEKGDIPEGYSVSREKKERFSLILESASTNQTSMYLCATQNGHTGELFFGEGSRLTVL.

This clonotype was found many times. The chain joins TRBV12-3 or TRBV12-4 to TRBJ2-1; 13 bases fit TRBD2. Unmatched junction bases numbered 5, after V lost 5 bases and J lost 10 bases. This CDR3 contains 14 residues. CDR3 loop: CASSPTSGRGEQFF. The CDR3 DNA reads TGTGCCAGCAGTCCCACTAGCGGGAGGGGCGAGCAGTTCTTC.

In this sample, this clonotype turned up a few times. The chain links TRBV13 to TRBJ2-3, with D maybe TRBD1 (6 bases). Looked up from germline, CDR1 is PRHDT and CDR2 is FYEKMQ (reference sequence). The CDR3 runs to 15 residues. V was pared by 4 bases and J by 6 bases, with 17 bases between. The CDR3 region has the DNA TGTGCCAGCAGCTCACGGGACACTAAAGAGGATACGCAGTATTTT. Its protein is CASSSRDTKEDTQYF.

The chain uses TRBV28 and TRBJ2-5, with 10 positions matching TRBD2. Germline loops: CDR1 MDHEN, CDR2 SYDVKM. The V gene end was trimmed by 3 bases and the J gene end by 2 bases; junction bases not matched to a gene: 18. This CDR3 comprises 20 residues. CDR3 bases: TGTGCCAGCAGTTTTCCCCGGACTAGCGGTACTCGGTGGGGGCAAGAGACCCAGTACTTC. This encodes CASSFPRTSGTRWGQETQYF. Combining the CDR3 with reference TRBV28 and TRBJ2-5 gives the whole variable domain DVKVTQSSRYLVKRTGEKVFLECVQDMDHENMFWYRQDPGLGLRLIYFSYDVKMKEKGDIPEGYSVSREKKERFSLILESASTNQTSMYLCASSFPRTSGTRWGQETQYFGPGTRLLVL.

This clonotype came up many times. The chain joins TRBV27 to TRBJ2-7, with unresolved D. The CDR3 has 12 residues. V was shortened by 5 bases and J by 4 bases, with 9 bases between the two germline ends. Per the germline V gene, CDR1 is MNHEY and CDR2 is SMNVEV (reference sequence). The CDR3 nucleotides read TGTGCCAGCAGTCCGGACGGATACGAGCAGTACTTC. The encoded protein is CASSPDGYEQYF.

Concerning this clonotype: This may arise from a read error, as a much more abundant clone is one base away. The chain couples TRBV4-2 to TRBJ2-3; 8 positions match TRBD1. Germline V gives CDR1 LGHNA, CDR2 YNFKEQ. The CDR3 runs 16 residues. The DNA for the CDR3 is TGTGCCAGCAGCCCCAAGATCACCTCAGGGACAGGTACGCAGTATTTT. Amino acids: CASSPKITSGTGTQYF.

There are many counts of this clonotype. The rearrangement joins TRBV5-1 to TRBJ2-5; TRBD1 matches 7 bases. V was clipped by 1 base and J by 2 bases; unmatched bases: 11. The CDR3 totals 17 residues. Germline CDR1 and CDR2: SGHRS and YFSETQ. CDR3 coding DNA: TGCGCCAGCAGCTTGTTGGGGATACAGGGGAATCAAGAGACCCAGTACTTC. Translated, it gives CASSLLGIQGNQETQYF.

This chain joins TRBV9 and TRBJ2-7; TRBD2 is a possible D gene (5 bases). Germline values: CDR1 SGDLS, CDR2 YYNGEE. The V end lost 0 bases, the J end lost 5 bases, and 12 bases lay between the germline ends. This CDR3 has 14 amino acids. The CDR3 DNA sequence: TGTGCCAGCAGCGTAGGAGGGAGCGGCAACGAGCAGTACTTC. Translating it yields CASSVGGSGNEQYF.

The chain joins TRBV19 to TRBJ2-1; the match to TRBD2 covers 7 bases. Germline lookup yields CDR1 LNHDA and CDR2 SQIVND (reference sequence). V lost 4 bases and J lost 3; bases outside the gene matches: 0. The length of the CDR3 is 13 residues. The CDR3 nucleotides are TGTGCCAGTAGTAGGACTAGCTACAATGAGCAGTTCTTC. Translated: CASSRTSYNEQFF.